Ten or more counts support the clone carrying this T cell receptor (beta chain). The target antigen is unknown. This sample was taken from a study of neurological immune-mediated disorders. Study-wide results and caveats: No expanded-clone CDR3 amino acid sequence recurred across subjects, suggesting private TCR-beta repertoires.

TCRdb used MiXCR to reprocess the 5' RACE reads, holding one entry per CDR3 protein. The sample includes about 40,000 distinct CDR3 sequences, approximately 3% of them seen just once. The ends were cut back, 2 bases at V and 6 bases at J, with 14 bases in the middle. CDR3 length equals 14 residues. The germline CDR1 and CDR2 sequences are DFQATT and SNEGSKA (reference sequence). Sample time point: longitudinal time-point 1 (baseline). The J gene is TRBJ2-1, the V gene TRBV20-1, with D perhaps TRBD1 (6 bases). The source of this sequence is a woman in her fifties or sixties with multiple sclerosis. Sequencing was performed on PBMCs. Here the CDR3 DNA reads TGCAGTGCTAGAAGGCAGGGGTATTCCAATGAGCAGTTCTTC. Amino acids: CSARRQGYSNEQFF.